The source of this T cell receptor (beta chain) is a study of siplizumab effects on memory and regulatory T cells. The germline gives CDR1 SGHTS, CDR2 YDEGEE. Trimming removed 0 bases at V and 6 bases at J, with 18 bases between. The CDR3 length is 16 residues. Generated by immunoSEQ multiplex PCR, the TCRdb table keeps only in-frame clones and is missing some. The table includes under 150,000 clones, around 94% detected once. This chain links TRBV5-8 with TRBJ1-1; TRBD1 is a possible D gene (5 bases). This receptor was taken from a human donor in good health. The sample was non-Treg CD4+ T cells sorted from blood. The CDR3 DNA is TGTGCCAGCAGCTTGGCCCTTAGGGGCGATGTCTCTGAAGCTTTCTTT. It specifies CASSLALRGDVSEAFF.